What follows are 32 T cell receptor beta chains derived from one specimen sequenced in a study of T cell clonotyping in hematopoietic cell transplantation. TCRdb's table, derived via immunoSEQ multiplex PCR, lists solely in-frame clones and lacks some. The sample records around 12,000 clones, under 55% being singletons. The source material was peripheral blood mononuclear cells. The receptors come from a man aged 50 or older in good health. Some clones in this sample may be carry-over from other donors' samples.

DNA for the CDR3: TGTGCCAATCCAGGGACAGGTACCTACGAGCAGTACTTC. Its protein is CANPGTGTYEQYF. V is TRBV9 and J is TRBJ2-7, with 8 bases identical to TRBD1. V lost 9 bases and J lost 2; bases outside the gene matches: 7. Germline values: CDR1 SGDLS, CDR2 YYNGEE. This CDR3 region has 13 residues.

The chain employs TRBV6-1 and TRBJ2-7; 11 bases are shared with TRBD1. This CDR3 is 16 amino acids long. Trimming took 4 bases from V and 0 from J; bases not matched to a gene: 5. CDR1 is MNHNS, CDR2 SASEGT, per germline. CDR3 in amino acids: CASSVSGTGGSYEQYF. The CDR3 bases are TGTGCCAGCAGTGTATCCGGGACAGGGGGCTCCTACGAGCAGTACTTC.

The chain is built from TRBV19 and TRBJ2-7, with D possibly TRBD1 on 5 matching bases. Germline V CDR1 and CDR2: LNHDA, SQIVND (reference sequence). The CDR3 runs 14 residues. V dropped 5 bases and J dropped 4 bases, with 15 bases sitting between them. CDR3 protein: CASSPVPQGYEQYF. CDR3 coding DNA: TGTGCCAGTAGTCCCGTTCCCCAGGGTTACGAGCAGTACTTC.

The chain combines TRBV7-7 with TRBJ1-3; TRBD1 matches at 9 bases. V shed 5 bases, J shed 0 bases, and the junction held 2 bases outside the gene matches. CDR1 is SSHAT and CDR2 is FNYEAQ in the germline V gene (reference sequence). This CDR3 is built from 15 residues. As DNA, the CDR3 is TGTGCCAGCAGCCTGGGACAGGGCTCTGGAAACACCATATATTTT. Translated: CASSLGQGSGNTIYF.

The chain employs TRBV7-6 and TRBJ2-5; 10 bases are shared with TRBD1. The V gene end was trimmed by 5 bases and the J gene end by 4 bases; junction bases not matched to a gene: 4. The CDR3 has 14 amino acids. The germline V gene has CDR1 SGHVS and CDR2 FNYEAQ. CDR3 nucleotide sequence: TGTGCCAGCAGCCTCCGGACAGGGGGAGAGACCCAGTACTTC. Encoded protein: CASSLRTGGETQYF.

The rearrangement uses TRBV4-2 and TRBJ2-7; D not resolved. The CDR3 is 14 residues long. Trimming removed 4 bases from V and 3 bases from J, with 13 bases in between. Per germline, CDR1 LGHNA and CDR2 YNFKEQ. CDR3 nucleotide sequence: TGTGCCAGCAGCCGGTTGGGAACCGACTACGAGCAGTACTTC. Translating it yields CASSRLGTDYEQYF.

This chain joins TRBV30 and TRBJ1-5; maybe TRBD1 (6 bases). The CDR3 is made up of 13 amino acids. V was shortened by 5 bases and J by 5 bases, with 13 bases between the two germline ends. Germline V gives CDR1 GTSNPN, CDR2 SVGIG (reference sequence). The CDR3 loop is CAWGQSLDQPQHF. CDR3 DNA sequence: TGTGCCTGGGGACAGTCCCTAGATCAGCCCCAGCATTTT.

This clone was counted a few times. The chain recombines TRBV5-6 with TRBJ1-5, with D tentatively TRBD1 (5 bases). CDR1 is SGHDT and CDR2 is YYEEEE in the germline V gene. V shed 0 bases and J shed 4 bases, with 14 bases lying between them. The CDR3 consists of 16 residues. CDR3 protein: CASSLGGGGENQPQHF. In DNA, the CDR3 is TGTGCCAGCAGCTTGGGGGGCGGAGGGGAAAATCAGCCCCAGCATTTT.

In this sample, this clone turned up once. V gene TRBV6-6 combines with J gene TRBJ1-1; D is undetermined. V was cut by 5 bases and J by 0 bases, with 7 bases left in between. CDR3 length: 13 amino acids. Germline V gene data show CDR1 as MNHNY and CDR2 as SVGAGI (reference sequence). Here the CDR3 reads CASSPYLNTEAFF. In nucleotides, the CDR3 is TGTGCCAGCAGTCCTTACTTGAACACTGAAGCTTTCTTT.

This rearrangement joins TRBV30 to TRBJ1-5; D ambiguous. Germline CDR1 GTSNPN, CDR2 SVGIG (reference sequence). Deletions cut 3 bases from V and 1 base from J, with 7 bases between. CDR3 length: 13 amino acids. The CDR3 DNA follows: TGTGCCTGGAGCTGGGAAAGCAATCAGCCCCAGCATTTT. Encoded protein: CAWSWESNQPQHF.

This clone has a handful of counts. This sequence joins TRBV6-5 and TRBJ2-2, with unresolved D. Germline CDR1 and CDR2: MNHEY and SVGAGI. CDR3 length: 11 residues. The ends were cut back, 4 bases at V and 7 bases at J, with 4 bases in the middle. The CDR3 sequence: CASSSGGELFF. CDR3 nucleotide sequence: TGTGCCAGCAGTTCCGGCGGGGAGCTGTTTTTT.

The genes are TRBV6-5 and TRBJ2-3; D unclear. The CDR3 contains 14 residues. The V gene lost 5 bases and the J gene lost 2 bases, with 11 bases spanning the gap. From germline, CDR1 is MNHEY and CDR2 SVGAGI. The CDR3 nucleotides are TGTGCCAGCAGTCTTGATATATTCACAGATACGCAGTATTTT. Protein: CASSLDIFTDTQYF.

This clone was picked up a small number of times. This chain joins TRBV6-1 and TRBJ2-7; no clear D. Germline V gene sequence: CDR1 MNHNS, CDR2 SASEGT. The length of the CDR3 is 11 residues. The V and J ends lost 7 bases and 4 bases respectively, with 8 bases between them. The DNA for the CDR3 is TGTGCCAGCAAGGCCCTTTACGAGCAGTACTTC. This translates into CASKALYEQYF.

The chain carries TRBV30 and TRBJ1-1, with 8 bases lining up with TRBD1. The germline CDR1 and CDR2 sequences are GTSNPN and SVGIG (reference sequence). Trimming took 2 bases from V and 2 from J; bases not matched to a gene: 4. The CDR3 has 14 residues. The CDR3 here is CAWSPGQGNTEAFF. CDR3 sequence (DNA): TGTGCCTGGAGTCCCGGACAGGGAAACACTGAAGCTTTCTTT.

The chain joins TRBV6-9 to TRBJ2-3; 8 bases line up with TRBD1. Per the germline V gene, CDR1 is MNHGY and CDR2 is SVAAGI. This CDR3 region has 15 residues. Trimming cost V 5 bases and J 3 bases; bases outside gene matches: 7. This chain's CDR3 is CASSRQGLRTDTQYF. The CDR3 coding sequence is TGTGCCAGCAGTAGACAGGGGTTAAGGACAGATACGCAGTATTTT.

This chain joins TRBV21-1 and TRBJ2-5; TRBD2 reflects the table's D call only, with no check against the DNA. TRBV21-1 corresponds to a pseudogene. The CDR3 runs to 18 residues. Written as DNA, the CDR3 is TGTGCCAGCAGCAATTTCGCGGGAGAGGTGGGGTGCCAAGAGACCCAGTACTTC. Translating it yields CASSNFAGEVGCQETQYF.

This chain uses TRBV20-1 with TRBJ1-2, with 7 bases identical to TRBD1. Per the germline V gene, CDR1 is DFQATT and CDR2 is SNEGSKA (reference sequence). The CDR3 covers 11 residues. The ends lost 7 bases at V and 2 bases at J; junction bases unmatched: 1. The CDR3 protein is CSVQGNYGYTF. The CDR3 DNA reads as TGCAGTGTACAGGGGAACTATGGCTACACCTTC.

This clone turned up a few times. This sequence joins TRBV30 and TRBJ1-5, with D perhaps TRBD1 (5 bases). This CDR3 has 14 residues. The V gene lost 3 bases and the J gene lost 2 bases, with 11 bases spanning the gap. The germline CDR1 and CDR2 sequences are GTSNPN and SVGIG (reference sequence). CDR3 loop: CAWRQGRGNQPQHF. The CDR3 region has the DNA TGTGCCTGGAGGCAGGGTCGGGGCAATCAGCCCCAGCATTTT.

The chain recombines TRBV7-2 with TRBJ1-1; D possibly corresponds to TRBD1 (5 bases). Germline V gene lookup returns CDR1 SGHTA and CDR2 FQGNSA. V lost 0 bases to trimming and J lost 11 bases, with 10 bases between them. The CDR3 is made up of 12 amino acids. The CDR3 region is CASSLAAWGAFF. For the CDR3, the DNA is TGTGCCAGCAGCTTAGCCGCGTGGGGGGCTTTCTTT.

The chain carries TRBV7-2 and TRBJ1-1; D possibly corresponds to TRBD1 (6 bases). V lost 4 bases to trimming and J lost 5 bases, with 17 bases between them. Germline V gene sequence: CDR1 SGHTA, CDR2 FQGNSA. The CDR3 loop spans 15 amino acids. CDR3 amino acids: CASSSIGGLRTEAFF. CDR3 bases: TGTGCCAGCAGCTCCATAGGGGGGCTACGTACTGAAGCTTTCTTT.

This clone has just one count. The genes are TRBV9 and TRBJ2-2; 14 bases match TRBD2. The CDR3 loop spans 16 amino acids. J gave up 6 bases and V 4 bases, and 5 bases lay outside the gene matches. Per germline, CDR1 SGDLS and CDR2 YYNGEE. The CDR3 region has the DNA TGTGCCAGCAGCCTTTCGGGACTAGCGGGAGCCGGGGAGCTGTTTTTT. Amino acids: CASSLSGLAGAGELFF. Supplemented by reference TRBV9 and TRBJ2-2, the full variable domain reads DSGVTQTPKHLITATGQRVTLRCSPRSGDLSVYWYQQSLDQGLQFLIQYYNGEERAKGNILERFSAQQFPDLHSELNLSSLELGDSALYFCASSLSGLAGAGELFFGEGSRLTVL.

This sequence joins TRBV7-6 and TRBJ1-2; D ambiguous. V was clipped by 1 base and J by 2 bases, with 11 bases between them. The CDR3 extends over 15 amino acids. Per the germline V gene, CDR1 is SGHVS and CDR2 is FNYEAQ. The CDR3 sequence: CASSLEVASNYGYTF. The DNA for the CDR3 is TGTGCCAGCAGCTTAGAAGTGGCTAGCAACTATGGCTACACCTTC.

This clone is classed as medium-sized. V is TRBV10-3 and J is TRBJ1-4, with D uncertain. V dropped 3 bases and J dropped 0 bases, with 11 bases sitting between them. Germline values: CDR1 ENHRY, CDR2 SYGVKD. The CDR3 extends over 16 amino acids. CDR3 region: CAISETQRATNEKLFF. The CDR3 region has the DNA TGTGCCATCAGTGAAACGCAGCGAGCAACTAATGAAAAACTGTTTTTT.

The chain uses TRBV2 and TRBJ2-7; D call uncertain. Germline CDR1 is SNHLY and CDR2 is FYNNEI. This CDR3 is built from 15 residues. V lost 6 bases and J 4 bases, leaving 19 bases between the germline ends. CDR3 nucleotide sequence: TGTGCCAGCAGCACGGACCACGCCGACGGTTACGAGCAGTACTTC. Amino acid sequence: CASSTDHADGYEQYF.

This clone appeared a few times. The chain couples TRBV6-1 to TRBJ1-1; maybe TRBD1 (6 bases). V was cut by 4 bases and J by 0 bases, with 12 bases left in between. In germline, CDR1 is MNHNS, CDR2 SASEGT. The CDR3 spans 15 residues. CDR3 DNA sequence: TGTGCCAGCAGTGCTTCCGGGACATTGAACACTGAAGCTTTCTTT. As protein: CASSASGTLNTEAFF.

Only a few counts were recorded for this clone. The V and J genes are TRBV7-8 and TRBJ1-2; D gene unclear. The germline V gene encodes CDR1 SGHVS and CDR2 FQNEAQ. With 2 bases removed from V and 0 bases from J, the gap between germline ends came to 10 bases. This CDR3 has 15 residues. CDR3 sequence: CASSLTDGPNYGYTF. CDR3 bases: TGTGCCAGCAGCTTAACTGACGGACCTAACTATGGCTACACCTTC. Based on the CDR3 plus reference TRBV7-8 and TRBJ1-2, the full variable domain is GAGVSQSPRYKVAKRGQDVALRCDPISGHVSLFWYQQALGQGPEFLTYFQNEAQLDKSGLPSDRFFAERPEGSVSTLKIQRTQQEDSAVYLCASSLTDGPNYGYTFGSGTRLTVV.

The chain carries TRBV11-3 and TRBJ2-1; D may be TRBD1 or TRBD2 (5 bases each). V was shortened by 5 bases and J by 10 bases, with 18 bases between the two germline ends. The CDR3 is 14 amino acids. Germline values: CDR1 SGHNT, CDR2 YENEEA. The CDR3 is CASSRQLGAREQFF. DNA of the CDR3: TGTGCCAGCAGCCGTCAACTAGGGGCAAGGGAGCAGTTCTTC.

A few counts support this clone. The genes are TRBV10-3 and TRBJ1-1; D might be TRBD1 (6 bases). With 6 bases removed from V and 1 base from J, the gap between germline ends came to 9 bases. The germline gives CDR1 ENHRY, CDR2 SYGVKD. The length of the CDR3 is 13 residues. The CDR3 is CAIRDSRNTEAFF. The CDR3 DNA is TGTGCCATCAGGGACAGTAGGAACACTGAAGCTTTCTTT.

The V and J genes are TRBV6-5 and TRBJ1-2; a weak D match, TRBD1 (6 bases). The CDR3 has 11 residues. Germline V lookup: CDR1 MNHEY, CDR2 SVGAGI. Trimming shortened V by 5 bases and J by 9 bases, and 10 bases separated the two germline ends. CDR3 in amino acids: CASSGRGSYTF. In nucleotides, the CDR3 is TGTGCCAGCAGTGGGAGGGGGAGCTACACCTTC.

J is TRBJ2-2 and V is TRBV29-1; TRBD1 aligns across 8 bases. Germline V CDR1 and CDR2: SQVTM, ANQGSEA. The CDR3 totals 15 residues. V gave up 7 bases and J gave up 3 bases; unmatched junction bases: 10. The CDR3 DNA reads TGCAGCGCCATTACAGGGGGTCCCGACACCGGGGAGCTGTTTTTT. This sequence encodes CSAITGGPDTGELFF.

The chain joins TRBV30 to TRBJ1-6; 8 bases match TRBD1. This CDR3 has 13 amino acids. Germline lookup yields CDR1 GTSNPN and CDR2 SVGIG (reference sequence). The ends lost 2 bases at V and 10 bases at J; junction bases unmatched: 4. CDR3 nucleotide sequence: TGTGCCTGGAGTAAGGACAGGGCGTCACCCCTCCACTTT. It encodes CAWSKDRASPLHF.

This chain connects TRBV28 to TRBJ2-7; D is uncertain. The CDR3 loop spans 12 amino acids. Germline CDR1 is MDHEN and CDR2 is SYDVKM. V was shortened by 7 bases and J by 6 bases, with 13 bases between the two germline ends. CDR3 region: CASKEKSGEQYF. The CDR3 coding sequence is TGTGCCAGCAAGGAGAAGTCGGGCGAGCAGTACTTC.